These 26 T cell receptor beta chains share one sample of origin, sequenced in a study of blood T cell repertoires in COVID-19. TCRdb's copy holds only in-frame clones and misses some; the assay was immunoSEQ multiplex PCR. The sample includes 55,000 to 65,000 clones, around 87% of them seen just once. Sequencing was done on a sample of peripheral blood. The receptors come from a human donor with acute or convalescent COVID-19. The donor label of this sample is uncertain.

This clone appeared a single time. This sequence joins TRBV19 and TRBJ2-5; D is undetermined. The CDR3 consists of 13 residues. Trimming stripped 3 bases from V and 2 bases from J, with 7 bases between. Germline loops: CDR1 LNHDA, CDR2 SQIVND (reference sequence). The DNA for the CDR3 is TGTGCCAGTAGTATGCGCCTACAAGAGACCCAGTACTTC. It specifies CASSMRLQETQYF.

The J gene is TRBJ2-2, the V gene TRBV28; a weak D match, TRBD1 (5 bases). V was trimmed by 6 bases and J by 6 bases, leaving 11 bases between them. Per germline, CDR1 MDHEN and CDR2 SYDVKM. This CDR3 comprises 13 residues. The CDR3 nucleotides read TGTGCCAGCAGACAGGACGATGCCGGGGAGCTGTTTTTT. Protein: CASRQDDAGELFF. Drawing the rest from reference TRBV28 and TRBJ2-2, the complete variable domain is DVKVTQSSRYLVKRTGEKVFLECVQDMDHENMFWYRQDPGLGLRLIYFSYDVKMKEKGDIPEGYSVSREKKERFSLILESASTNQTSMYLCASRQDDAGELFFGEGSRLTVL.

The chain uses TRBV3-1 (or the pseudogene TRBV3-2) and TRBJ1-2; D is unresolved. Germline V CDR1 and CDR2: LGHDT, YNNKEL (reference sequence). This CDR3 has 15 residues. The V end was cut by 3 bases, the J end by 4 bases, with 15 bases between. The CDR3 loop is CASSQRIDNRYGYTF. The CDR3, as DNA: TGTGCCAGCAGCCAGAGAATAGACAACCGCTATGGCTACACCTTC.

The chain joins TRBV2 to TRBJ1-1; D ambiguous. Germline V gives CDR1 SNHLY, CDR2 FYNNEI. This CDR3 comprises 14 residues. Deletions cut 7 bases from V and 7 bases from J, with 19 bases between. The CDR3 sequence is CASKEEVARNEAFF. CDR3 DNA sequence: TGTGCCAGCAAAGAGGAGGTGGCAAGGAATGAAGCTTTCTTT. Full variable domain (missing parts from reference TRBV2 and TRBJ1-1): EPEVTQTPSHQVTQMGQEVILRCVPISNHLYFYWYRQILGQKVEFLVSFYNNEISEKSEIFDDQFSVERPDGSNFTLKIRSTKLEDSAMYFCASKEEVARNEAFFGQGTRLTVV.

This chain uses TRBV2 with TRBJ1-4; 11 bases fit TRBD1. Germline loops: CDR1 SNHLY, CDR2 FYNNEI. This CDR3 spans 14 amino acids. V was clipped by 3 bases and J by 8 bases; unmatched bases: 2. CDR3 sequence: CASSEDRGREKLFF. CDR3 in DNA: TGTGCCAGCAGTGAGGACAGGGGGCGAGAAAAACTGTTTTTT. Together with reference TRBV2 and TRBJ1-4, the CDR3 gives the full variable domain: EPEVTQTPSHQVTQMGQEVILRCVPISNHLYFYWYRQILGQKVEFLVSFYNNEISEKSEIFDDQFSVERPDGSNFTLKIRSTKLEDSAMYFCASSEDRGREKLFFGSGTQLSVL.

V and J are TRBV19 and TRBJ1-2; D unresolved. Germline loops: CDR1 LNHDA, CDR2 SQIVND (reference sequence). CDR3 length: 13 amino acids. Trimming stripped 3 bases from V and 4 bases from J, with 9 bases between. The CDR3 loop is CASSIVGSYGYTF. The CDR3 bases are TGTGCCAGTAGTATCGTCGGTTCCTATGGCTACACCTTC.

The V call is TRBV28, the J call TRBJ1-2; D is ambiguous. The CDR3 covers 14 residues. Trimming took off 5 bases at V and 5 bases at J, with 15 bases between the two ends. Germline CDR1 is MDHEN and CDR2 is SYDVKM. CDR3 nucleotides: TGTGCCAGCAGTCCACCTGCGAGAGGATATGGCTACACCTTC. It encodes CASSPPARGYGYTF.

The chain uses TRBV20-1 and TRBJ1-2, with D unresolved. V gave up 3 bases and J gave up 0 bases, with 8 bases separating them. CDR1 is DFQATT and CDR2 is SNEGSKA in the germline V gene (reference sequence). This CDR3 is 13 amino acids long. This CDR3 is CSASLRANYGYTF. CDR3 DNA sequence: TGCAGTGCTAGTTTGCGAGCTAACTATGGCTACACCTTC.

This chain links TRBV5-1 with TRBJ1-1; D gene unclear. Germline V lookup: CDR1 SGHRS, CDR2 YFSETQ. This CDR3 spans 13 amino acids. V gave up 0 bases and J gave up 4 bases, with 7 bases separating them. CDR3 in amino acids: CASSLASPTEAFF. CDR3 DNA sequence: TGCGCCAGCAGCTTGGCCTCTCCCACTGAAGCTTTCTTT.

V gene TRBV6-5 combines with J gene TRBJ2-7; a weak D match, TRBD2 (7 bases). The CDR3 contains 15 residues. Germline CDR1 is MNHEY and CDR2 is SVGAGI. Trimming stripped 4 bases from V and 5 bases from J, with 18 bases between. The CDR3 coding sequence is TGTGCCAGCAGTTCTCTTCAGGGAGGGGGGGACGAGCAGTACTTC. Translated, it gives CASSSLQGGGDEQYF.

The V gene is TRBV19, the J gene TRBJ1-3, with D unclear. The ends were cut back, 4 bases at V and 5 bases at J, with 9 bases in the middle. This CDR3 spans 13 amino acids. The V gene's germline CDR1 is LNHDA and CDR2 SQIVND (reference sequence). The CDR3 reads CASSRSPRNTIYF. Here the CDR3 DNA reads TGTGCCAGTAGTAGGAGCCCGAGAAACACCATATATTTT.

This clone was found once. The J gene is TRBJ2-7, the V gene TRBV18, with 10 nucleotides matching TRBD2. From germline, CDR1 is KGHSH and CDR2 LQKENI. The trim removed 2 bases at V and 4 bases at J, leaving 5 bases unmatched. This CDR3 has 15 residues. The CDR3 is CASSPASGGGYEQYV. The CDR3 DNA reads TGTGCCAGCTCACCAGCTAGCGGGGGAGGTTACGAGCAGTACGTC.

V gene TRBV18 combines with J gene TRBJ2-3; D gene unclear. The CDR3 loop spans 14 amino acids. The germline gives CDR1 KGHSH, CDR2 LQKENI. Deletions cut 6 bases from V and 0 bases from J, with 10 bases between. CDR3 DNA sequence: TGTGCCAGCTCCTCAGATCAAAGCACAGATACGCAGTATTTT. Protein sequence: CASSSDQSTDTQYF.

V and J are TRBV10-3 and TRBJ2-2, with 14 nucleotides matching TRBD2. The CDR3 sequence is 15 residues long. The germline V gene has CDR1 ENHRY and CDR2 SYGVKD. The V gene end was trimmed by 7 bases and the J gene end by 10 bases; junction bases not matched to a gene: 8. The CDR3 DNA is TGTGCCATCACCGGGACTAGCGGGGGTTATCAGGAGCTGTTTTTT. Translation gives CAITGTSGGYQELFF.

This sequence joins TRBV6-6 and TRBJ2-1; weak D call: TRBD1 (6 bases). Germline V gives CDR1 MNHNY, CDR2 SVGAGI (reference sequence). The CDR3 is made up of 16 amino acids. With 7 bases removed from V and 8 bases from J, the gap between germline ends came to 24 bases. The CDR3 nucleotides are TGTGCCAGCACTTTACCCGCAGGGGCCAAGAACGATGAGCAGTTCTTC. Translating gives CASTLPAGAKNDEQFF.

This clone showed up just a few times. CDR3 coding DNA: TGCGCCAGCAGCCCCCTGACAGGGGGAGACACCGGGGAGCTGTTTTTT. Residues: CASSPLTGGDTGELFF. V gene TRBV5-1 combines with J gene TRBJ2-2; 9 bases fit TRBD1. This CDR3 is built from 16 residues. Germline-derived CDR1 and CDR2 are SGHRS and YFSETQ. The V segment lost 4 bases and the J segment 3 bases; nucleotides outside the gene matches: 7.

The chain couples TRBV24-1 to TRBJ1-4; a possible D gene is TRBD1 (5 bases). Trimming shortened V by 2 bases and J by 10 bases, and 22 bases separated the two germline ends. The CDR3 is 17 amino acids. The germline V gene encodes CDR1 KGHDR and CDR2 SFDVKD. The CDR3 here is CATSDSLAGGIVGKLFF. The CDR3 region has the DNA TGTGCCACCAGTGATTCCCTGGCCGGGGGTATAGTAGGAAAACTGTTTTTT.

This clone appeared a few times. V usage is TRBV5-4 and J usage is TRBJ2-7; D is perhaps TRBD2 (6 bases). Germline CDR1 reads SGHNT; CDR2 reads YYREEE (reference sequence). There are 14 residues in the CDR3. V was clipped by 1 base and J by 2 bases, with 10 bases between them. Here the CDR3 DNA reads TGTGCCAGCAGCTTGACTAGCAGCACCTACGAGCAGTACTTC. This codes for CASSLTSSTYEQYF. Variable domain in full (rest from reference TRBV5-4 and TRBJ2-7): ETGVTQSPTHLIKTRGQQVTLRCSSQSGHNTVSWYQQALGQGPQFIFQYYREEENGRGNFPPRFSGLQFPNYSSELNVNALELDDSALYLCASSLTSSTYEQYFGPGTRLTVT.

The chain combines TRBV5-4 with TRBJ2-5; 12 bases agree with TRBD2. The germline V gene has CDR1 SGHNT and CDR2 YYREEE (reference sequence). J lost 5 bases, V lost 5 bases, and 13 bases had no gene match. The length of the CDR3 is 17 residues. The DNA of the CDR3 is TGTGCCAGCAGTAGCTTCCCTAGCGGGGGGGCCGGCGAGACCCAGTACTTC. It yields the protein CASSSFPSGGAGETQYF.

CDR3 protein: CASSPAEGPYGYTF. For the CDR3, the DNA is TGTGCCAGCAGCCCCGCGGAGGGGCCCTATGGCTACACCTTC. This chain connects TRBV3-1 (or the pseudogene TRBV3-2) to TRBJ1-2, with D tentatively TRBD1 (5 bases). The germline V and J ends were trimmed by 4 bases and 4 bases, with 13 bases remaining between them. The CDR3 contains 14 residues. Germline CDR1 is LGHDT and CDR2 is YNNKEL (reference sequence).

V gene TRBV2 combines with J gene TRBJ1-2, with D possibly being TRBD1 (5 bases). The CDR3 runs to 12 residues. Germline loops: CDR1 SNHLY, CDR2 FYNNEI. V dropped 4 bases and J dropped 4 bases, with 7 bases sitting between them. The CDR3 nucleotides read TGTGCCAGCAGTGTCGGGGGCTATGGCTACACCTTC. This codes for CASSVGGYGYTF.

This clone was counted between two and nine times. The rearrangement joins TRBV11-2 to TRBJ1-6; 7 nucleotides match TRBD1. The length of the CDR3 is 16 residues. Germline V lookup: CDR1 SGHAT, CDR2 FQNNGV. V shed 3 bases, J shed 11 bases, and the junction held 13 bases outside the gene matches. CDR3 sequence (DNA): TGTGCCAGCAGCTTGAGGCCGCAGACAGGGATGACACCCCTCCACTTT. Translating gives CASSLRPQTGMTPLHF.

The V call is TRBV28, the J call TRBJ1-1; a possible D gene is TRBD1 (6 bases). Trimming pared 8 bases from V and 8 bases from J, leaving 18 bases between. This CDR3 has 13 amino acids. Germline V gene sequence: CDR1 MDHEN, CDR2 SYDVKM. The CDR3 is CASQHRALREAFF. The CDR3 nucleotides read TGTGCCAGCCAGCACAGGGCCCTCCGAGAAGCTTTCTTT.

The CDR3 coding sequence is TGTGCCAGCAGTTTTACCGGGGTGCCCGGGGAGCTGTTTTTT. As protein: CASSFTGVPGELFF. V is TRBV28 and J is TRBJ2-2; D perhaps matches TRBD2 (5 bases). In germline, CDR1 is MDHEN, CDR2 SYDVKM. V lost 3 bases and J 6 bases, leaving 11 bases between the germline ends. The CDR3 covers 14 residues.

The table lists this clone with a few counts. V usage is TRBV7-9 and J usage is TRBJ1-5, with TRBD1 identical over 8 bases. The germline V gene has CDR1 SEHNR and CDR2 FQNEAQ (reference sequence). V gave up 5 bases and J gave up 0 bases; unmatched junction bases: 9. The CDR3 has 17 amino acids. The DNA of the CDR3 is TGTGCCAGCAGCCCGGGCCAGGGGGCGGATAGCAATCAGCCCCAGCATTTT. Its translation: CASSPGQGADSNQPQHF.

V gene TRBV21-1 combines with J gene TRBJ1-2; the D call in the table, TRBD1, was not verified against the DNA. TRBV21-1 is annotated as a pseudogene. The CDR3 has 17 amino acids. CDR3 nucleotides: TGTGCCAGCAGCCCATCGAAGGGACAGACCAATTTCTATGGCTACACCTTC. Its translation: CASSPSKGQTNFYGYTF.